One and the same sample provided the 24 T cell receptor beta chains below, sequenced in a study of T cell repertoires in cytomegalovirus infection. TCRdb analysed the reads with MiXCR anew, one entry per CDR3 protein. The table has more than 500,000 distinct CDR3 sequences, more than 15% seen once. The sequenced sample consisted of CD8+ T cells from PBMCs. The source of these receptors is a human donor in good health (CMV status not recorded). Some clones in this sample may be carry-over from other donors' samples.

This clonotype was detected many times. This CDR3 reads CASIGDRSYEQYF. The DNA of the CDR3 is TGTGCCAGCATTGGGGACAGGTCCTACGAGCAGTACTTC. The chain combines TRBV6-8 with TRBJ2-7; TRBD1 agrees at 8 bases. The germline V gene encodes CDR1 MNHGY and CDR2 SAAAGT. The CDR3 sequence is 13 residues long. The J segment lost 1 base and the V segment lost 7 bases, leaving 3 bases of the junction unmatched.

This clonotype was picked up many times. V gene TRBV7-9 combines with J gene TRBJ1-1; weak D call: TRBD1 (6 bases). Germline lookup yields CDR1 SEHNR and CDR2 FQNEAQ (reference sequence). V was shortened by 1 base and J by 0 bases, with 9 bases between the two germline ends. The CDR3 length is 15 residues. As DNA, the CDR3 is TGTGCCAGCAGCTTAGACAGGGTGATGAACACTGAAGCTTTCTTT. Protein sequence: CASSLDRVMNTEAFF.

Many counts were recorded for this clonotype. The genes are TRBV11-1 and TRBJ2-5; D call uncertain. Germline-derived CDR1 and CDR2 are SGHAT and FQDESV (reference sequence). The CDR3 has 14 amino acids. The V gene lost 2 bases and the J gene lost 5 bases, with 12 bases spanning the gap. In nucleotides, the CDR3 is TGTGCCAGCAGCTTACGGAGCGAGCAGGAGACCCAGTACTTC. Protein product: CASSLRSEQETQYF. The full variable domain, rest sourced from reference TRBV11-1 and TRBJ2-5, is EAEVAQSPRYKITEKSQAVAFWCDPISGHATLYWYRQILGQGPELLVQFQDESVVDDSQLPKDRFSAERLKGVDSTLKIQPAELGDSAMYLCASSLRSEQETQYFGPGTRLLVL.

This clonotype occurred a few times. The rearrangement joins TRBV9 to TRBJ2-3; weak D call: TRBD1 (7 bases). This CDR3 is 17 amino acids long. Germline CDR1 SGDLS, CDR2 YYNGEE. Trimming stripped 4 bases from V and 2 bases from J, with 20 bases between. As DNA, the CDR3 is TGTGCCAGCAGCCCGCAGGGGGGAGCGGTCCTCACAGATACGCAGTATTTT. As protein: CASSPQGGAVLTDTQYF.

This clonotype has at least ten counts. The chain combines TRBV27 with TRBJ2-7; D possibly matches TRBD1 or TRBD2 (5 bases each). Trimming took off 6 bases at V and 2 bases at J, with 20 bases between the two ends. The CDR3 is made up of 16 amino acids. Looked up from germline, CDR1 is MNHEY and CDR2 is SMNVEV (reference sequence). In nucleotides, the CDR3 is TGTGCCAGCAGCCTGGGACCAGACTCAGGCCCCTACGAGCAGTACTTC. Encoded protein: CASSLGPDSGPYEQYF.

V gene TRBV5-6 combines with J gene TRBJ2-4, with a weak D call TRBD2 (6 bases). Trimming took 4 bases from V and 12 from J, leaving 17 bases between them. The CDR3 totals 13 residues. Per the germline V gene, CDR1 is SGHDT and CDR2 is YYEEEE. The CDR3 region is CASSIGTPVSQYF. The CDR3 DNA reads TGTGCCAGCAGCATCGGGACTCCCGTGAGTCAGTACTTC.

This clonotype was observed many times. This rearrangement joins TRBV11-2 to TRBJ1-2, with 10 positions matching TRBD1. Unmatched junction bases numbered 8, after V lost 4 bases and J lost 6 bases. CDR1 and CDR2 from the germline V gene are SGHAT and FQNNGV. The CDR3 runs to 15 residues. The CDR3 loop reads CASSSSPGTGDGYTF. The CDR3 DNA reads TGTGCCAGCAGCTCCAGTCCCGGGACAGGGGATGGCTACACCTTC.

This clonotype was observed a few times. The chain has TRBV12-5 and TRBJ2-3; no definite D call. The CDR3 runs 16 residues. Trimming shortened V by 7 bases and J by 2 bases, and 19 bases separated the two germline ends. Germline values: CDR1 LGHNT, CDR2 FRNRAP. CDR3 protein: CASAPSGSIVTDTQYF. CDR3 sequence (DNA): TGTGCTAGTGCCCCCTCCGGGTCTATCGTCACAGATACGCAGTATTTT.

This clonotype occurred many times. The chain combines TRBV7-8 with TRBJ2-4; D remains ambiguous. The ends were cut back, 0 bases at V and 1 base at J, with 10 bases in the middle. Germline CDR1 reads SGHVS; CDR2 reads FQNEAQ. The CDR3 length is 16 residues. Here the CDR3 DNA reads TGTGCCAGCAGCTTAGCTCCCAACAACGCCAAAAACATTCAGTACTTC. Its protein is CASSLAPNNAKNIQYF.

This clonotype was observed a few times. V usage is TRBV3-1 and J usage is TRBJ2-7, with unresolved D. V lost 1 base to trimming and J lost 0 bases, with 10 bases between them. Per the germline V gene, CDR1 is LGHDT and CDR2 is YNNKEL (reference sequence). This CDR3 has 15 residues. For the CDR3, the DNA is TGTGCCAGCAGCCAAGGGTCAGAGAGCTCCTACGAGCAGTACTTC. This codes for CASSQGSESSYEQYF.

In this sample, this clonotype turned up many times. This chain joins TRBV6-2 or TRBV6-3 and TRBJ2-1; 10 positions match TRBD2. CDR3 size: 14 residues. The V gene's germline CDR1 is MNHEY and CDR2 SVGEGT. The trim removed 6 bases at V and 2 bases at J, leaving 1 base unmatched. The CDR3 DNA is TGTGCCAGCAGCGGACTAGCGGCCTACAATGAGCAGTTCTTC. It translates to CASSGLAAYNEQFF.

The table lists this clonotype with a few counts. A much larger clone is a single base away; this may be a read error. The chain combines TRBV28 with TRBJ2-1; D is undetermined. V was clipped by 0 bases and J by 3 bases, with 3 bases between them. The CDR3 covers 13 residues. CDR1 and CDR2 from the germline V gene are MDHEN and SYDVKM. The DNA of the CDR3 is TGTGCCAGCAGTTTATGGGGCTACAATGAGCAGTTCTTC. This gives the protein CASSLWGYNEQFF.

There are a few counts of this clonotype. The rearrangement links TRBV12-3 or TRBV12-4 to TRBJ2-7; TRBD2 is a possible D gene (6 bases). Trimming took off 3 bases at V and 0 bases at J, with 24 bases between the two ends. This CDR3 has 19 amino acids. For the CDR3, the DNA is TGTGCCAGCAGTTTTCGCCCGATCGCGCGGGACTCCGACTCCTACGAGCAGTACTTC. Protein product: CASSFRPIARDSDSYEQYF.

This clonotype was counted a few times. The chain employs TRBV5-4 and TRBJ1-6; a possible D gene is TRBD1 (5 bases). Trimming pared 4 bases from V and 12 bases from J, leaving 11 bases between. The CDR3 spans 12 residues. Per germline, CDR1 SGHNT and CDR2 YYREEE (reference sequence). CDR3 in amino acids: CASSTPGKPLHF. The CDR3 DNA is TGTGCCAGCAGCACCCCAGGGAAACCCCTCCACTTT.

The chain is built from TRBV12-3 or TRBV12-4 and TRBJ2-7, with D maybe TRBD1 (5 bases). The ends were cut back, 6 bases at V and 3 bases at J, with 12 bases in the middle. This CDR3 contains 13 residues. CDR3 loop: CASSRDRYYEQYF. CDR3 bases: TGTGCCAGCAGCCGTGACAGATACTACGAGCAGTACTTC.

This clonotype was recorded a few times. The chain has TRBV28 and TRBJ2-7; D might be TRBD2 (5 bases). The CDR3 runs to 13 residues. The V and J ends lost 3 bases and 3 bases respectively, with 9 bases between them. Germline V CDR1 and CDR2: MDHEN, SYDVKM. The CDR3 loop reads CASSFSEDYEQYF. CDR3 nucleotide sequence: TGTGCCAGCAGTTTTAGCGAGGACTACGAGCAGTACTTC.

This clonotype was detected ten times or more. This rearrangement joins TRBV7-9 to TRBJ2-4, with 11 bases aligning to TRBD1. After removal of 0 bases from V and 7 bases from J, the junction contained 2 bases not matched to a gene. This CDR3 is 15 amino acids long. CDR1 is SEHNR, CDR2 FQNEAQ, per germline (reference sequence). The CDR3 region is CASSLAGTGGNIQYF. In DNA form, the CDR3 reads TGTGCCAGCAGCTTAGCCGGGACAGGGGGGAACATTCAGTACTTC.

This clonotype came up a few times. The chain joins TRBV11-1 to TRBJ2-1, with a tentative D call TRBD2 (5 bases). Trimming pared 3 bases from V and 7 bases from J, leaving 19 bases between. Germline values: CDR1 SGHAT, CDR2 FQDESV (reference sequence). The CDR3 runs to 16 residues. The CDR3 nucleotides read TGTGCCAGCAGCTTCCTAGCAGTGCCGGGTGGGAATGAGCAGTTCTTC. This encodes CASSFLAVPGGNEQFF.

CDR3 nucleotides: TGTGCCAGCAGCTTGGGGACAGGGCAGGGCTATGGCTACACCTTC. Translated: CASSLGTGQGYGYTF. The chain has TRBV7-9 and TRBJ1-2; 9 nucleotides match TRBD1. The CDR3 runs 15 residues. The V segment lost 3 bases and the J segment 4 bases; nucleotides outside the gene matches: 6. Germline CDR1 reads SEHNR; CDR2 reads FQNEAQ (reference sequence).

This clonotype was seen ten or more times. This chain links TRBV15 with TRBJ2-7; D is tentatively TRBD1 or TRBD2 (6 bases each). The V end was cut by 0 bases, the J end by 6 bases, with 12 bases between. Germline CDR1 and CDR2: LNHNV and YYDKDF (reference sequence). This CDR3 is built from 14 residues. DNA for the CDR3: TGTGCCACCAGCAGAGATCCGGGGGCTGGCGAGCAGTACTTC. Residues: CATSRDPGAGEQYF.

The sample holds a few counts of this clonotype. The chain joins TRBV9 to TRBJ1-2; TRBD1 matches 7 bases. The CDR3 spans 12 residues. V lost 7 bases and J lost 7; bases outside the gene matches: 7. Germline CDR1 is SGDLS and CDR2 is YYNGEE. CDR3 in DNA: TGTGCCAGCGAGGAGGGGGCGGGTGGCTACACCTTC. Protein product: CASEEGAGGYTF.

The chain couples TRBV28 to TRBJ2-7, with D perhaps TRBD1 (5 bases). CDR1 is MDHEN, CDR2 SYDVKM, per germline. The CDR3 totals 14 residues. V lost 9 bases to trimming and J lost 2 bases, with 17 bases between them. The CDR3 DNA reads TGTGCCAGTAAATCGACAGCCCAAGCCTACGAGCAGTACTTC. It encodes CASKSTAQAYEQYF.

The table lists this clonotype with many counts. This rearrangement joins TRBV11-2 to TRBJ2-5; D may be TRBD1 (6 bases). V lost 2 bases and J 5 bases, leaving 15 bases between the germline ends. The CDR3 extends over 15 amino acids. CDR1 and CDR2 from the germline V gene are SGHAT and FQNNGV. The CDR3 loop reads CASSLSLSRGETQYF. DNA of the CDR3: TGTGCCAGCAGCTTATCACTCTCCAGGGGTGAGACCCAGTACTTC.

With regard to this clonotype: A much larger clone lies one base from this, so it may be a read error. The rearrangement links TRBV5-1 to TRBJ2-7; D uncertain. Germline V gives CDR1 SGHRS, CDR2 YFSETQ. The CDR3 is 13 residues long. CDR3 protein: CTSSLGKGYEQYF. The CDR3 bases are TGCACCAGCAGCTTGGGCAAGGGTTACGAGCAGTACTTC.